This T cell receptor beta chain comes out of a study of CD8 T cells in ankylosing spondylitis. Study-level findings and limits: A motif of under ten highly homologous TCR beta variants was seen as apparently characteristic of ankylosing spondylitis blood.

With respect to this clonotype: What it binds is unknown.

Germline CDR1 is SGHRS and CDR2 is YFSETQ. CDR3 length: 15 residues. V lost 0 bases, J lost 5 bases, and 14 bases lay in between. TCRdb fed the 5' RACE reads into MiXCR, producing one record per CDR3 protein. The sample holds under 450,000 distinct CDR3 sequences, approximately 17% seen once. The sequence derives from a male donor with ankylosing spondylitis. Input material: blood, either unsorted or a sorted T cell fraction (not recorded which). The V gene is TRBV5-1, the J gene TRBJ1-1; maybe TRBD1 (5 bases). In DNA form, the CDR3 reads TGCGCCAGCAGCTTGGTAGCAGGGCGAGGAACTGAAGCTTTCTTT. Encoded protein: CASSLVAGRGTEAFF.